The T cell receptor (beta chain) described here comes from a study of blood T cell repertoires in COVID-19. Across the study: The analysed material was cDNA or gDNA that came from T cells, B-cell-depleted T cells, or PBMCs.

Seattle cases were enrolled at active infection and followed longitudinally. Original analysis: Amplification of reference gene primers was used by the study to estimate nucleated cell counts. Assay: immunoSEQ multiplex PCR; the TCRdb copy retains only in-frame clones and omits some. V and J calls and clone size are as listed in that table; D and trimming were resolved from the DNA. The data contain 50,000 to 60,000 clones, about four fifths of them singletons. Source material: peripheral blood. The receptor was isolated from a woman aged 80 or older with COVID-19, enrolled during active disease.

CDR3 protein: CASSLGNTIYF. In DNA, the CDR3 is TGTGCCAGCAGCCTAGGAAACACCATATATTTT. The genes are TRBV6-2 or TRBV6-3 and TRBJ1-3; D remains ambiguous. Germline V gives CDR1 MNHEY, CDR2 SVGEGT. This CDR3 has 11 residues. V was shortened by 6 bases and J by 4 bases, with 4 bases between the two germline ends.